The 12 T cell receptor beta chains in this list originate from one sample, sequenced in a study of shared clonotypes between healthy human individuals (dated by TCRdb to 2018 to 2021). Libraries were made using the immunoSEQ multiplex PCR assay. Here the immuneACCESS table is served through TCRdb, limited to in-frame sequences with V and J called. Missing clones are a known gap in these copies; in checked studies unresolved V genes cover under half, and the rest lacks a known reason. This sample is represented by approximately 1,000,000 clones; approximately 78% of them were singletons. The leading ten clones occupy under 0.6% of the sample. What was sequenced was memory CD4+ T cells from PBMCs. Explained via the paper, the cell subset or site label denotes: CD45RA-negative fraction. These receptors all come from a man between 18 and 35 years old in good health. Some clones in this sample may be carry-over from other donors' samples.

The chain uses TRBV14 and TRBJ2-1; 13 bases map to TRBD2. The CDR3 sequence is 16 residues long. The germline V gene has CDR1 SGHDN and CDR2 FVKESK. V was clipped by 3 bases and J by 5 bases; unmatched bases: 4. The CDR3 DNA reads TGTGCCAGCAGCCAGCGACTAGCGGGAGGTGACAATGAGCAGTTCTTC. Translating it yields CASSQRLAGGDNEQFF.

The V call is TRBV27, the J call TRBJ1-1; D perhaps matches TRBD1 (5 bases). Germline V gene lookup returns CDR1 MNHEY and CDR2 SMNVEV (reference sequence). The length of the CDR3 is 16 residues. With 4 bases removed from V and 1 base from J, the gap between germline ends came to 16 bases. The CDR3 loop is CASSSGSAGKNTEAFF. In nucleotides, the CDR3 is TGTGCCAGCAGTTCAGGGTCAGCGGGGAAGAACACTGAAGCTTTCTTT.

The chain combines TRBV18 with TRBJ2-7; D remains unclear. The CDR3 runs to 13 residues. CDR1 is KGHSH, CDR2 LQKENI, per germline. The V end was cut by 0 bases, the J end by 5 bases, with 8 bases between. DNA of the CDR3: TGTGCCAGCTCACCACCGTTAAAGGACGAGCAGTACTTC. The encoded protein is CASSPPLKDEQYF.

CDR3 in amino acids: CASSLGTVGGGELFF. The CDR3, as DNA: TGTGCCAGCAGCTTAGGGACAGTGGGCGGCGGGGAGCTGTTTTTT. The V call is TRBV7-9, the J call TRBJ2-2, with a possible D match to TRBD1 (6 bases). Germline assignment: CDR1 SEHNR and CDR2 FQNEAQ (reference sequence). The CDR3 has 15 amino acids. The V gene lost 1 base and the J gene lost 7 bases, with 13 bases spanning the gap.

This clone was counted a few times. This chain joins TRBV4-2 and TRBJ1-1; 7 bases match TRBD1. In germline, CDR1 is LGHNA, CDR2 YNFKEQ. J gave up 0 bases and V 5 bases, and 3 bases lay outside the gene matches. This CDR3 region has 14 residues. The CDR3 DNA follows: TGTGCCAGCAGCAACAGGGGATTGAACACTGAAGCTTTCTTT. Amino acid sequence: CASSNRGLNTEAFF.

This chain connects TRBV27 to TRBJ2-3, with a tentative D call TRBD2 (6 bases). The CDR3 length is 14 residues. The V end was cut by 2 bases, the J end by 3 bases, with 9 bases between. CDR1 is MNHEY, CDR2 SMNVEV, per germline (reference sequence). The CDR3 sequence: CASSLAGRTDTQYF. The CDR3 nucleotides are TGTGCCAGCAGTTTAGCGGGAAGGACAGATACGCAGTATTTT.

The sample holds a few counts of this clone. The chain couples TRBV18 to TRBJ1-4; TRBD1 agrees at 7 bases. Germline values: CDR1 KGHSH, CDR2 LQKENI. The CDR3 totals 15 residues. V lost 4 bases and J lost 5; bases outside the gene matches: 7. This chain's CDR3 is CASSLNTGQNEKLFF. CDR3 DNA sequence: TGTGCCAGCTCACTAAACACGGGACAGAATGAAAAACTGTTTTTT.

The chain carries TRBV6-1 and TRBJ2-3; D unclear. Trimming took 5 bases from V and 0 from J, leaving 12 bases between them. The CDR3 spans 15 residues. Germline loops: CDR1 MNHNS, CDR2 SASEGT. The CDR3 DNA sequence: TGTGCCAGCAGTCTCGGTCCTGCTAGCACAGATACGCAGTATTTT. It codes for CASSLGPASTDTQYF.

The chain carries TRBV11-2 and TRBJ2-7; D is undetermined. Germline-derived CDR1 and CDR2 are SGHAT and FQNNGV. This CDR3 has 13 residues. V shed 0 bases and J shed 1 base, with 4 bases lying between them. CDR3 bases: TGTGCCAGCAGCTTAGACCTATCCTACGAGCAGTACTTC. Protein sequence: CASSLDLSYEQYF.

V is TRBV2 and J is TRBJ2-5, with unresolved D. The V gene lost 1 base and the J gene lost 4 bases, with 7 bases spanning the gap. CDR1 and CDR2 from the germline V gene are SNHLY and FYNNEI. The CDR3 contains 13 residues. The CDR3 protein is CASSEEMRETQYF. The DNA for the CDR3 is TGTGCCAGCAGTGAAGAAATGAGAGAGACCCAGTACTTC.

The chain has TRBV18 and TRBJ2-1, with D tentatively TRBD2 (6 bases). V lost 6 bases to trimming and J lost 3 bases, with 15 bases between them. Germline CDR1 is KGHSH and CDR2 is LQKENI. The length of the CDR3 is 15 residues. The CDR3 sequence is CASSPGSQDYNEQFF. CDR3 DNA: TGTGCCAGCTCCCCCGGGAGCCAAGACTACAATGAGCAGTTCTTC.

The chain links TRBV27 to TRBJ2-2; D remains unclear. V lost 5 bases and J lost 4, with 11 bases in between. This CDR3 comprises 14 residues. CDR1 is MNHEY, CDR2 SMNVEV, per germline (reference sequence). CDR3 DNA sequence: TGTGCCAGCAGTCTAAGAGTGGGCACCGGGGAGCTGTTTTTT. As protein: CASSLRVGTGELFF.